The table lists the clone carrying this T cell receptor (beta chain) with a few counts. This record comes from a study of blood T cell repertoires in COVID-19. Study context: Spain, Italy and the United States supplied samples that represented acute and convalescent COVID-19.

V lost 2 bases and J 10 bases, leaving 12 bases between the germline ends. This CDR3 comprises 14 residues. Germline V gene sequence: CDR1 MDHEN, CDR2 SYDVKM. TCRdb keeps only in-frame clones here, not all; method: immunoSEQ multiplex PCR. The top ten clones hold 8% to 13% of a sample with about 370,000 clones, roughly 86% of them seen once. The sequence was obtained from a woman in her thirties with COVID-19, enrolled during active disease. The chain uses TRBV28 and TRBJ1-6; the D gene is possibly TRBD1 (6 bases). The sample comprised peripheral blood. The CDR3 sequence: CASSLVGAQSPLHF. The CDR3 nucleotides read TGTGCCAGCAGTTTAGTGGGGGCGCAGTCACCCCTCCACTTT.